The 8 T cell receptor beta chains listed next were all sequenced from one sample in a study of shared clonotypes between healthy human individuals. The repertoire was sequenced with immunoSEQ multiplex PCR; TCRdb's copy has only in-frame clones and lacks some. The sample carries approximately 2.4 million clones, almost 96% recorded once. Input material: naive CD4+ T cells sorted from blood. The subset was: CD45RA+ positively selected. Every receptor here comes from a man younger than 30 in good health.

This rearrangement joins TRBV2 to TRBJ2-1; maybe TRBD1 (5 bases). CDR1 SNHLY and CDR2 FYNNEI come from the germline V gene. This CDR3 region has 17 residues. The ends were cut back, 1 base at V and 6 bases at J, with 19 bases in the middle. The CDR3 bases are TGTGCCAGCAGTGAAGGACGTTTTGTGGGGCCAGGCAATGAGCAGTTCTTC. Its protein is CASSEGRFVGPGNEQFF.

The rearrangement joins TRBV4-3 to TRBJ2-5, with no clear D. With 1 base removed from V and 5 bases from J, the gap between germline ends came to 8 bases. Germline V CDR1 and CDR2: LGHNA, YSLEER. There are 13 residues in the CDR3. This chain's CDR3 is CASSQGWSETQYF. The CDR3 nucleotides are TGCGCCAGCAGCCAAGGGTGGTCGGAGACCCAGTACTTC.

CDR3 sequence reads: CAWSEMGHGYTF. The CDR3 coding sequence is TGTGCCTGGAGTGAGATGGGCCATGGCTACACCTTC. This sequence joins TRBV30 and TRBJ1-2; no definite D call. From germline, CDR1 is GTSNPN and CDR2 SVGIG (reference sequence). V shed 1 base and J shed 6 bases, with 9 bases lying between them. This CDR3 spans 12 amino acids.

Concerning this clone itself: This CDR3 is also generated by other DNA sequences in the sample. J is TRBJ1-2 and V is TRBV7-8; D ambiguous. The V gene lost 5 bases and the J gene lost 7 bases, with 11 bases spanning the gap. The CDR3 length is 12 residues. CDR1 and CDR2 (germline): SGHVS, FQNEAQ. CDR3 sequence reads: CASSLEGGGYTF. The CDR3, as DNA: TGTGCCAGCAGCCTCGAGGGTGGTGGCTACACCTTC.

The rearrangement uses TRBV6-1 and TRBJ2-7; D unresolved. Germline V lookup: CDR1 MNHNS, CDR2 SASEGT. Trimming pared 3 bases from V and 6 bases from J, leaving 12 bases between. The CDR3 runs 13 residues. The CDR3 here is CASSDMGFLEQYF. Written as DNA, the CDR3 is TGTGCCAGCAGTGACATGGGATTTCTCGAGCAGTACTTC.

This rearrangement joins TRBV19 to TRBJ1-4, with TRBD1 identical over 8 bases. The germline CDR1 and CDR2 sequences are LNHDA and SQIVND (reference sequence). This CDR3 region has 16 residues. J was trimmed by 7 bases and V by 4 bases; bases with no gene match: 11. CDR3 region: CASSTPLTGVSEKLFF. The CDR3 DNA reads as TGTGCCAGTAGTACCCCCCTGACAGGGGTTAGTGAAAAACTGTTTTTT.

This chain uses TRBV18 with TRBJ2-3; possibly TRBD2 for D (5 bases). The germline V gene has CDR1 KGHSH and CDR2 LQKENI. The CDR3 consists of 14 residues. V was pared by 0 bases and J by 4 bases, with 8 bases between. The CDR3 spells CASSPPMRADTQYF. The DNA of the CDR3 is TGTGCCAGCTCACCACCTATGAGGGCAGATACGCAGTATTTT.

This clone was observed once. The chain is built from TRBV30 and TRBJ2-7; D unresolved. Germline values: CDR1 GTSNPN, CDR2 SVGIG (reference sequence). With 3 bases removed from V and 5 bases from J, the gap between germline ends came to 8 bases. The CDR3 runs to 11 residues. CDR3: CAWSDRNEQYF. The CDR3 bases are TGTGCCTGGAGCGACCGAAACGAGCAGTACTTC.